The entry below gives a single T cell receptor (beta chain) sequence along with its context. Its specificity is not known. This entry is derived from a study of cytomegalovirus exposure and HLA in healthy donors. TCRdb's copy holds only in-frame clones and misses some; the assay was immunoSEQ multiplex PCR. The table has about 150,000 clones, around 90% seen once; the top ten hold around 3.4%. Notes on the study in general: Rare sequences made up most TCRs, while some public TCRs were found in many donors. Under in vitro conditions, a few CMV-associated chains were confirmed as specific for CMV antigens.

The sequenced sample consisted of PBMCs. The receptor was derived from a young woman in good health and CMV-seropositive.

The CDR3 region has the DNA TGTGCCTGGAGAGGTGCGGGAGTAAACTACGAGCAGTACTTC. Its translation is CAWRGAGVNYEQYF. This chain connects TRBV30 to TRBJ2-7; 7 bases agree with TRBD2. CDR3 size: 14 residues. Per germline, CDR1 GTSNPN and CDR2 SVGIG (reference sequence). V was clipped by 3 bases and J by 3 bases; unmatched bases: 8.